This is a list of T cell receptor beta chains from one sample in a study of OX40 agonist ivuxolimab in advanced cancers. The method was immunoSEQ multiplex PCR; TCRdb's version includes in-frame clones alone and lacks a portion of them. The sample holds tens of thousands of clones, 80% seen once. The material sequenced was CD4+ or CD8+ T cells sorted from blood, taken in a trial of the OX40 agonist ivuxolimab. Every receptor here comes from an adult with an advanced solid tumor such as melanoma, head and neck, liver or kidney cancer. Each CDR3 is given with its conserved first and last residue. D genes are given only for firm matches. The size of a clone is reported for some rows only, either as once, few or many, or as a class for expanded clones.

v_gene	d_gene	j_gene	abundance	CDR3nt	CDR3aa
TRBV6-6	NA	TRBJ1-6	NA	TGTGCCAGCAGATCGACAGCCTATAATTCACCCCTCCACTTT	CASRSTAYNSPLHF
TRBV27	NA	TRBJ2-1	NA	TGTGCCAGCAGTCTATTTCAGGGAATATCCTACAATGAGCAGTTCTTC	CASSLFQGISYNEQFF
TRBV23-1	TRBD2	TRBJ2-3	NA	TGCGCCAGCAGTGGGGGGGGAGGCACAGATACGCAGTATTTT	CASSGGGGTDTQYF
TRBV6-5	TRBD1	TRBJ2-2	NA	TGTGCCAGCAGACAGGGGGCGCGCTCCGGGGAGCTGTTTTTT	CASRQGARSGELFF
TRBV5-1	NA	TRBJ2-5	NA	TGCGCCAGCAGCTTGGCGTCCGGGAGCGGTCAAGAGACCCAGTACTTC	CASSLASGSGQETQYF
TRBV6-5	NA	TRBJ1-3	few	TGTGCCAGCAGCCCCGACCTCTCTGGAAACACCATATATTTT	CASSPDLSGNTIYF
TRBV7-2	NA	TRBJ1-2	once	TGTGCCAGCAGCTTAGGTCTTGGGGAATCTGGCTACACCTTC	CASSLGLGESGYTF
TRBV11-2	TRBD2	TRBJ2-5	NA	TGTGCCACGGGGCGCGGGAGCACCAGGGAGACCCAGTACTTC	CATGRGSTRETQYF
TRBV18	TRBD1	TRBJ2-3	NA	TGTGCCAGCTCACTGGGGACAGGGGTAACAGATACGCAGTATTTT	CASSLGTGVTDTQYF
TRBV6-4	NA	TRBJ1-1	NA	TGTGCCAGCATGCCCAAGGTGAACGGTCGGAAGAACACTGAAGCTTTCTTT	CASMPKVNGRKNTEAFF
TRBV19	NA	TRBJ1-5	medium-sized	TGTGCCAGTAGTATCGCTCAGAGCTTCAATCAGCCCCAGCATTTT	CASSIAQSFNQPQHF
TRBV7-2	NA	TRBJ2-1	NA	TGTGCCAGCAGCCGAGGACTGGGCGCCTACAATGAGCAGTTCTTC	CASSRGLGAYNEQFF
TRBV19	NA	TRBJ1-1	once	TGTGCCAGTCGAATCACGGGACAACCCAGCGGGGAAGCTTTCTTT	CASRITGQPSGEAFF
TRBV7-8	NA	TRBJ2-2	NA	TGTGCCAGCAGCCCCCTTCGGCAGGGTTTTGCCGGGGAGCTGTTTTTT	CASSPLRQGFAGELFF
TRBV6-1	NA	TRBJ1-2	NA	TGTGCCAGCAGTGAAGTTGCGGGGGCCTATGGCTACACCTTC	CASSEVAGAYGYTF
TRBV5-1	NA	TRBJ1-1	medium-sized	TGCGCCAGCAGCTTATCAGGGCAGACTGAAGCTTTCTTT	CASSLSGQTEAFF
TRBV2	TRBD2	TRBJ2-3	NA	TGTGCCAGCAGTTTTGGGGGGGCAGATACGCAGTATTTT	CASSFGGADTQYF
TRBV5-7	TRBD2	TRBJ2-4	NA	TGTGCCAGCAGCCCGGGAGGGGGGGGCATTAGTTGGTCCAAAAACATTCAGTACTTC	CASSPGGGGISWSKNIQYF
TRBV5-4	TRBD1	TRBJ2-6	NA	TGTGCCAGCAGCTTGTTCATTGGACAGGCCATCTCTGGGGCCAACGTCCTGACTTTC	CASSLFIGQAISGANVLTF
TRBV19	TRBD1	TRBJ1-1	NA	TGTGCCAGTAGTACGCCGACAGGGTTGAACACTGAAGCTTTCTTT	CASSTPTGLNTEAFF
TRBV7-2	NA	TRBJ2-2	NA	TGTGCCAGCAGTCAAGTGAACACCGGGGAGCTGTTTTTT	CASSQVNTGELFF
TRBV21-1	NA	TRBJ1-4	few	TGTGCCAGCAGCAAAAGCCACTATTGCCAGGGGGATAATGAAAAACTGTTTTTT	CASSKSHYCQGDNEKLFF
TRBV11-2	NA	TRBJ2-1	NA	TGTGCCAGCAGCGCGGGTCTCTACAATGAGCAGTTCTTC	CASSAGLYNEQFF
TRBV19	NA	TRBJ1-4	NA	TGTGCCAGTAGTGAAACAGGGAATGAAAAACTGTTTTTT	CASSETGNEKLFF
TRBV29-1	NA	TRBJ1-2	few	TGCAGCGTGGAGCGTAACTATGGCTACACCTTC	CSVERNYGYTF
TRBV11-2	TRBD2	TRBJ2-1	once	TGTGCCAGCAGCTTAGGGACTAGCACCCGCAATGAGCAGTTCTTC	CASSLGTSTRNEQFF
TRBV30	NA	TRBJ2-2	NA	TGTGCCTGGAGTCGGGACACCGGGGAGCTGTTTTTT	CAWSRDTGELFF
TRBV6-1	TRBD1	TRBJ1-1	NA	TGTGCCAGCAGGCCCACCGGGACAGGGGCGAGTGAAGCTTTCTTT	CASRPTGTGASEAFF
TRBV28	NA	TRBJ1-2	NA	TGTGCCAGCAGTTTGGGGCAGTGGGTTGGCTATGGCTACACCTTC	CASSLGQWVGYGYTF